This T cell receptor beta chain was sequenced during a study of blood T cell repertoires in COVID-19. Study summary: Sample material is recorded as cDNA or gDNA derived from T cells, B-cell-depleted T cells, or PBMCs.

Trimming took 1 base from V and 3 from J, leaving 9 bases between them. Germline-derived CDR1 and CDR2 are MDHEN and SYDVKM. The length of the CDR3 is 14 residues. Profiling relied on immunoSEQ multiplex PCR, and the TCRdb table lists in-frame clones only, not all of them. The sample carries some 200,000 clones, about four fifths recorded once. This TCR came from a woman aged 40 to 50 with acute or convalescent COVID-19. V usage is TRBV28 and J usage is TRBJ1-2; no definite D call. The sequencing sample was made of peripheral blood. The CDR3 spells CASSLFTRYYGYTF. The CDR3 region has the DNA TGTGCCAGCAGTTTATTTACCAGATACTATGGCTACACCTTC.